This T cell receptor beta chain was profiled in a study of post-analysis software for immune sequencing data. Study outcomes and limitations: Multiple sclerosis was associated with a significant reduction in normalized Chao1 diversity relative to controls. The five TRBV segments detected at higher frequency in patients than in controls included TRBV5-6, TRBV5-1 and TRBV20-1.

A word on this clonotype: No antigen is known for it.

Germline CDR1 is SEHNR and CDR2 is FQNEAQ (reference sequence). V lost 0 bases and J 6 bases, leaving 11 bases between the germline ends. The CDR3 length is 14 residues. Prepared TCR beta cDNA libraries contained unique molecular identifiers. TCRdb independently ran MiXCR on the PCR reads; one entry per CDR3 protein. The repertoire consists of about 570,000 distinct CDR3 sequences, with roughly 34% occurring once and the leading ten covering around 6.1%. The rearrangement joins TRBV7-9 to TRBJ1-2; a weak D match, TRBD1 (5 bases). This receptor was taken from a girl aged 2-17 years with multiple sclerosis. The sample comprised blood. CDR3 sequence reads: CASSLAPGGDGYTF. CDR3 sequence (DNA): TGTGCCAGCAGCTTAGCGCCCGGGGGGGATGGCTACACCTTC.